The 16 T cell receptor beta chains below come from one sample, sequenced in a study of neurological immune-mediated disorders. TCRdb re-derived calls from the 5' RACE reads in MiXCR, one entry per CDR3 protein. The table has tens of thousands of distinct CDR3 sequences, 3.5% to 5% seen once. Sequencing was carried out using PBMCs. These receptors all stem from a woman in her sixties with multiple sclerosis.

This clonotype was counted many times. The genes are TRBV10-3 and TRBJ1-1, with D unresolved. The germline gives CDR1 ENHRY, CDR2 SYGVKD. V was clipped by 0 bases and J by 5 bases, with 13 bases between them. The CDR3 is 15 amino acids. The CDR3 loop reads CAISESLPSRTEAFF. CDR3 DNA sequence: TGTGCCATCAGTGAGTCACTACCCTCGCGGACTGAAGCTTTCTTT.

This clonotype was recorded at least ten times. The junction differs from germline at one of its ends, possibly a read error. This sequence joins TRBV28 and TRBJ1-6; no clear D. The CDR3 extends over 13 amino acids. From germline, CDR1 is MDHEN and CDR2 SYDVKM. In DNA, the CDR3 is TGTGCCAGCAGACGAGGACTCGAGTCACCCCTCAACTTT. This encodes CASRRGLESPLNF.

This clonotype was seen many times. This chain joins TRBV11-2 and TRBJ1-4; D is uncertain. The CDR3 loop spans 12 amino acids. V was cut by 3 bases and J by 8 bases, with 7 bases left in between. Germline CDR1 is SGHAT and CDR2 is FQNNGV. The CDR3 nucleotides read TGTGCCAGCAGCTTCTACCGGGAAAAACTGTTTTTT. The encoded protein is CASSFYREKLFF.

This clonotype was detected once. The chain recombines TRBV10-1 with TRBJ2-3, with D possibly matching TRBD2 (6 bases). Per the germline V gene, CDR1 is WNHNN and CDR2 is SYGVQD (reference sequence). The CDR3 consists of 14 residues. Trimming removed 4 bases at V and 2 bases at J, with 10 bases between. The CDR3 protein is CASSGGLLTDTQYF. The CDR3 DNA follows: TGCGCCAGCAGTGGGGGACTTCTCACAGATACGCAGTATTTT.

The sample holds many counts of this clonotype. V gene TRBV5-1 combines with J gene TRBJ1-1; 10 bases align to TRBD1. There are 15 residues in the CDR3. The germline V gene has CDR1 SGHRS and CDR2 YFSETQ. Germline trimming cut 5 bases from V and 1 base from J; bases unmatched to any gene: 5. This chain's CDR3 is CASSSRTGGNTEAFF. The CDR3 DNA follows: TGCGCCAGCAGTTCGCGGACAGGGGGGAACACTGAAGCTTTCTTT.

This clonotype showed up many times. The CDR3 sequence: CASSLGTSGQETQYF. Written as DNA, the CDR3 is TGCGCCAGCAGCCTCGGGACTAGCGGACAAGAGACCCAGTACTTC. This sequence joins TRBV5-1 and TRBJ2-5, with 11 positions matching TRBD2. CDR3 length equals 15 residues. The germline gives CDR1 SGHRS, CDR2 YFSETQ. V gave up 4 bases and J gave up 2 bases; unmatched junction bases: 4.

The table lists this clonotype with many counts. V usage is TRBV5-5 and J usage is TRBJ2-5; D gene uncertain. Germline lookup yields CDR1 SGHKS and CDR2 YYEKEE (reference sequence). There are 14 residues in the CDR3. Trimming took 0 bases from V and 1 from J, leaving 7 bases between them. The CDR3 loop is CASSLEPIQETQYF. The DNA of the CDR3 is TGTGCCAGCAGCTTGGAACCGATCCAAGAGACCCAGTACTTC.

Ten or more counts support this clonotype. The chain has TRBV28 and TRBJ1-1; maybe TRBD1 (5 bases). Trimming removed 3 bases at V and 4 bases at J, with 12 bases between. There are 14 residues in the CDR3. Germline V gene data show CDR1 as MDHEN and CDR2 as SYDVKM. CDR3 DNA sequence: TGTGCCAGCAGTTTTAGGCAGGGAAGCACTGAAGCTTTCTTT. It yields the protein CASSFRQGSTEAFF.

This clonotype was seen repeatedly, ten times or more. The genes are TRBV9 and TRBJ1-1; a possible D gene is TRBD1 (6 bases). In germline, CDR1 is SGDLS, CDR2 YYNGEE. This CDR3 contains 15 residues. Deletions cut 5 bases from V and 0 bases from J, with 14 bases between. CDR3 DNA: TGTGCCAGCAGTCCCAGGGGCAGGGTGAACACTGAAGCTTTCTTT. Translation gives CASSPRGRVNTEAFF.

Many counts were recorded for this clonotype. The CDR3: CASSQDSDFGNTIYF. In nucleotides, the CDR3 is TGCGCCAGCAGCCAAGATTCTGATTTTGGAAACACCATATATTTT. The chain joins TRBV4-1 to TRBJ1-3, with D unclear. This CDR3 contains 15 residues. Per the germline V gene, CDR1 is MGHRA and CDR2 is YSYEKL. The V end was cut by 0 bases, the J end by 3 bases, with 9 bases between.

This clonotype was seen at least ten times. The chain's CDR3 is CSVGHNEQFF. DNA for the CDR3: TGCAGCGTTGGACACAATGAGCAGTTCTTC. J is TRBJ2-1 and V is TRBV29-1, with unresolved D. Per the germline V gene, CDR1 is SQVTM and CDR2 is ANQGSEA. The V end lost 4 bases, the J end lost 5 bases, and 3 bases lay between the germline ends. The CDR3 is 10 amino acids.

This clonotype was seen repeatedly, ten times or more. V gene TRBV7-2 combines with J gene TRBJ2-5, with D hard to call. Per germline, CDR1 SGHTA and CDR2 FQGNSA. The CDR3 consists of 15 residues. Trimming took off 5 bases at V and 4 bases at J, with 17 bases between the two ends. The CDR3 nucleotides are TGTGCCAGCAGCCCCTTGGGCCGCCTTGGAGAGACCCAGTACTTC. Amino acids: CASSPLGRLGETQYF.

This clonotype was picked up many times. The chain combines TRBV10-3 with TRBJ1-2, with a tentative D call TRBD1 (6 bases). The V gene's germline CDR1 is ENHRY and CDR2 SYGVKD. The CDR3 consists of 14 residues. The V end lost 7 bases, the J end lost 1 base, and 13 bases lay between the germline ends. The CDR3 DNA is TGTGCCATCACAGGGGCCGGCTATAACTATGGCTACACCTTC. It codes for CAITGAGYNYGYTF.

In this sample, this clonotype turned up many times. The rearrangement uses TRBV11-2 and TRBJ1-3, with D unclear. The germline CDR1 and CDR2 sequences are SGHAT and FQNNGV. The CDR3 runs to 12 residues. The V and J ends lost 5 bases and 8 bases respectively, with 10 bases between them. This chain's CDR3 is CASSRLLDTIYF. CDR3 coding DNA: TGTGCCAGCAGCCGCCTGTTGGACACCATATATTTT.

This clonotype was detected only a few times. V gene TRBV7-9 combines with J gene TRBJ2-5, with TRBD1 matching over 9 bases. Germline CDR1 is SEHNR and CDR2 is FQNEAQ (reference sequence). The J segment lost 7 bases and the V segment lost 5 bases, leaving 11 bases of the junction unmatched. The CDR3 contains 15 residues. In DNA, the CDR3 is TGTGCCAGCAGCCCCGGGACAGGGACTGGCGGGACCCAGTACTTC. This encodes CASSPGTGTGGTQYF.

CDR3 protein: CASRALKAGSSYNEQFF. The CDR3 DNA follows: TGTGCCAGCAGAGCTTTGAAAGCGGGAAGCTCCTACAATGAGCAGTTCTTC. The V gene is TRBV27, the J gene TRBJ2-1; 7 bases align to TRBD2. V lost 6 bases, J lost 0 bases, and 11 bases stayed unmatched. This CDR3 has 17 residues. Germline CDR1 reads MNHEY; CDR2 reads SMNVEV (reference sequence).